This T cell receptor beta chain was profiled in a study of cytomegalovirus exposure and HLA in healthy donors. Overall study findings and caveats: According to a later analysis, most TCR beta chains associated with CMV appeared HLA-restricted. Exclusion applied to some V segments, including TRBV6-2 and TRBV6-3, as they were indistinguishable. Versus the approximately 700-donor mean, an Asian-associated ancestry cluster reportedly showed fewer N-insertions in a later analysis. Donors were assumed by presence/absence analyses to have roughly uniform sequencing depth.

The PCR employed 60 Vbeta primers together with 13 Jbeta primers. Generated by immunoSEQ multiplex PCR, the TCRdb table keeps only in-frame clones and is missing some. The table records some 120,000 clones, around 77% of them present only once. As for this clone: Its cognate antigen is unknown.

Germline values: CDR1 GTSNPN, CDR2 SVGIG (reference sequence). V lost 4 bases, J lost 6 bases, and 12 bases stayed unmatched. CDR3 length: 15 amino acids. Specimen: PBMCs. The chain links TRBV30 to TRBJ2-5; TRBD2 matches at 9 bases. The receptor comes from a woman aged 40 to 55 in good health and CMV-seropositive. This CDR3 is CAWTAGGGAIKTQYF. The CDR3 DNA is TGTGCCTGGACCGCGGGAGGGGGCGCGATCAAGACCCAGTACTTC.